The rows below give T cell receptor beta chains drawn from one sample of a study of blood T cells in healthy people across ages. TCRdb itself ran the 5' RACE reads through MiXCR, one entry per CDR3 protein. The table includes over 600,000 distinct CDR3 sequences, 46% detected once. Sequencing input: blood. The source is an elderly man in good health. Each CDR3 is given with its conserved first and last residue. D genes are given only for firm matches. The size field is filled for only some rows; it gives once, few, many or a size class.

>TRBV12-3/TRBV12-4|TRBJ2-1|few|TRBD2|14
CASRGLADYNEQFF
TGTGCCAGCAGGGGACTAGCAGATTACAATGAGCAGTTCTTC
>TRBV5-1|TRBJ2-7|.|.|15
CASSLAGEFTYEQYF
TGCGCCAGCAGCTTGGCCGGGGAGTTCACCTACGAGCAGTACTTC
>TRBV7-2|TRBJ2-7|many|.|15
CASSLTSESSYEQYF
TGTGCCAGCAGCTTAACGAGCGAGAGCTCCTACGAGCAGTACTTC
>TRBV6-6|TRBJ2-7|few|TRBD2|14
CASRTSGDSYEQYF
TGTGCCAGCAGGACTAGCGGGGACTCCTACGAGCAGTACTTC
>TRBV14|TRBJ1-2|few|.|11
CASSRNSGYTF
TGTGCCAGCAGCCGAAACTCAGGCTACACCTTC
>TRBV7-2|TRBJ2-3|many|TRBD2|15
CASSLAAGGIDTQYF
TGTGCCAGCAGCTTAGCGGCGGGAGGGATAGATACGCAGTATTTT
>TRBV7-9|TRBJ2-7|few|.|13
CASRQGGDHEQYF
TGTGCCAGCAGACAGGGGGGGGATCACGAGCAGTACTTC
>TRBV10-3|TRBJ2-2|.|.|14
CAISDIGSFGELFF
TGTGCCATCAGTGACATCGGATCTTTCGGGGAGCTGTTTTTT
>TRBV20-1|TRBJ2-1|.|.|11
CSAVRSNEQFF
TGCAGTGCTGTGAGGTCGAATGAGCAGTTCTTC
>TRBV25-1|TRBJ2-3|.|.|15
CASSDLTSSTDTQYF
TGTGCCAGCAGTGACTTAACCTCTAGCACAGATACGCAGTATTTT
>TRBV27|TRBJ2-1|.|TRBD2|15
CASSLNGERGYEQFF
TGTGCCAGCAGTCTCAATGGGGAGCGGGGCTACGAGCAGTTCTTC
>TRBV4-2|TRBJ2-7|few|.|13
CASSLRGYYEQYF
TGTGCCAGCAGCCTCAGGGGTTACTACGAGCAGTACTTC
>TRBV12-3/TRBV12-4|TRBJ2-1|.|TRBD2|19
CASSFGGSVGRFTYNEQFF
TGTGCCAGCAGTTTTGGCGGGAGCGTAGGACGATTTACCTACAATGAGCAGTTCTTC
>TRBV20-1|TRBJ2-7|once|TRBD2|16
CSATPLAGGPDDEQYF
TGCAGTGCAACCCCTTTAGCGGGAGGGCCCGACGACGAGCAGTACTTC
>TRBV5-6|TRBJ2-5|.|.|13
CASSTRHYNEQYF
TGTGCCAGCAGCACCCGACACTACAATGAGCAGTACTTC
>TRBV28|TRBJ2-7|.|.|14
CASSLEASSYEQYF
TGTGCCAGCAGTTTAGAGGCCTCCTCCTACGAGCAGTACTTC